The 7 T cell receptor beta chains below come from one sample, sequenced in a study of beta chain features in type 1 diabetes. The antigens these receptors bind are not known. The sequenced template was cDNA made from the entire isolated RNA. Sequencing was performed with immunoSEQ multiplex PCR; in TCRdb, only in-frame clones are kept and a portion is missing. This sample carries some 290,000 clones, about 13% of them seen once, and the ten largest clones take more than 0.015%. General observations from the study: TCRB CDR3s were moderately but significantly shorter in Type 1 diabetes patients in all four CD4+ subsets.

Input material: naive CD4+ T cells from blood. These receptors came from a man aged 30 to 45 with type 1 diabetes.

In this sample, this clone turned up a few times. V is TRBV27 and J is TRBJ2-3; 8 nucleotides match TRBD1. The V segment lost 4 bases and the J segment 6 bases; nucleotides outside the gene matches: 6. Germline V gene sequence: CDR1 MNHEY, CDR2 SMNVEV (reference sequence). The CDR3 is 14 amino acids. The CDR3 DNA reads TGTGCCAGCAGTTGGACAGGGCCTCCCGATACGCAGTATTTT. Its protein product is CASSWTGPPDTQYF.

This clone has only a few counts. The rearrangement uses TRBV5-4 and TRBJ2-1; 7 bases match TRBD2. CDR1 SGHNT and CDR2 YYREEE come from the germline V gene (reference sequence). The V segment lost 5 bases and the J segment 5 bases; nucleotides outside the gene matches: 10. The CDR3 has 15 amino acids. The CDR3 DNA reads TGTGCCAGCAGTACCCCGCCCCTAGCGGACAATGAGCAGTTCTTC. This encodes CASSTPPLADNEQFF. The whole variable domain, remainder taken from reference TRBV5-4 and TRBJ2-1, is ETGVTQSPTHLIKTRGQQVTLRCSSQSGHNTVSWYQQALGQGPQFIFQYYREEENGRGNFPPRFSGLQFPNYSSELNVNALELDDSALYLCASSTPPLADNEQFFGPGTRLTVL.

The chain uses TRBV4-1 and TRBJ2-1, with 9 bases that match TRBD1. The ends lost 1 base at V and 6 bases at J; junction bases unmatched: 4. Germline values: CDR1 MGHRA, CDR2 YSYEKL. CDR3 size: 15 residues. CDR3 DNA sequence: TGCGCCAGCAGCCAAGGGGACAGGGCCCTCAATGAGCAGTTCTTC. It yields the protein CASSQGDRALNEQFF.

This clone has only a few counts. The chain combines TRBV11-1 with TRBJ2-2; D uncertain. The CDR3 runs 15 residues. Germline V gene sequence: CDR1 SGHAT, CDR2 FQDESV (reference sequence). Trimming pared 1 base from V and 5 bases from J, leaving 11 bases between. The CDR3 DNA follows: TGTGCCAGCAGCTTAGTGTTCGGCGGTACCGGGGAGCTGTTTTTT. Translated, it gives CASSLVFGGTGELFF.

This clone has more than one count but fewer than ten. The CDR3 region has the DNA TGTGCCAGCACTGGACTCGAACTACCCTCTGGGGGGACTGAAGCTTTCTTT. Translating gives CASTGLELPSGGTEAFF. The chain joins TRBV25-1 to TRBJ1-1; D may be TRBD1 (5 bases). Per germline, CDR1 MGHDK and CDR2 SYGVNS. The CDR3 loop spans 17 amino acids. The V end was cut by 7 bases, the J end by 5 bases, with 26 bases between. The full variable domain, rest sourced from reference TRBV25-1 and TRBJ1-1, is EADIYQTPRYLVIGTGKKITLECSQTMGHDKMYWYQQDPGMELHLIHYSYGVNSTEKGDLSSESTVSRIRTEHFPLTLESARPSHTSQYLCASTGLELPSGGTEAFFGQGTRLTVV.

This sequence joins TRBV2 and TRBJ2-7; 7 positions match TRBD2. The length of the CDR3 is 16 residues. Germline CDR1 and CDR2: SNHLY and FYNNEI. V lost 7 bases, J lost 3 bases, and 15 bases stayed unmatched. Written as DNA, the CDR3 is TGTGCCAGCATGGTTGACGGGGGGATGGGGGACTACGAGCAGTACTTC. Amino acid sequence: CASMVDGGMGDYEQYF.

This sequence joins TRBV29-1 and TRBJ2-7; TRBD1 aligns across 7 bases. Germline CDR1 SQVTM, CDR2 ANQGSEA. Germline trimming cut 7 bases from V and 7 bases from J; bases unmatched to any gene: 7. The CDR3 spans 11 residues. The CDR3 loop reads CSASAGGEQYF. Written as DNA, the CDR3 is TGCAGCGCCTCGGCAGGGGGAGAGCAGTACTTC.